This T cell receptor beta chain was obtained from a study of shared clonotypes between healthy human individuals. Study-wide findings and caveats: Few donors limited the genetic and exposure-history diversity represented.

The data were produced by immunoSEQ multiplex PCR, yet TCRdb's version contains in-frame clones alone and is incomplete. Counted here are some 2,000,000 clones, less than 95% occurring once; the ten biggest clones make up about 1.1%. A word on this clone: The target antigen is unknown.

CD45RO-negative cells were positively selected for CCR7, leaving out terminally differentiated effector memory CD45RA+ cells. In germline, CDR1 is SQVTM, CDR2 ANQGSEA. The CDR3 length is 15 residues. The V and J ends lost 7 bases and 0 bases respectively, with 17 bases between them. This receptor was identified in a man in his late teens or twenties in good health. The chain joins TRBV29-1 to TRBJ2-3; D is possibly TRBD2 (6 bases). Input material: naive CD8+ T cells sorted from blood. The DNA of the CDR3 is TGCAGCGGGGCCCCCCTAGCGAGTAGCACAGATACGCAGTATTTT. Protein sequence: CSGAPLASSTDTQYF.